The 20 T cell receptor beta chains below come from one sample, sequenced in a study of cytomegalovirus exposure and HLA in healthy donors. Both 60 Vbeta primers and 13 Jbeta primers went into the PCR. Method: immunoSEQ multiplex PCR; TCRdb's copy keeps in-frame clones and lacks some. This table holds about 110,000 clones, roughly 85% found once. Sequencing input: PBMCs. These receptors were obtained from a woman aged 35 to 49 in good health and CMV-seronegative.

This chain links TRBV27 with TRBJ2-1; a possible D gene is TRBD1 (5 bases). CDR1 MNHEY and CDR2 SMNVEV come from the germline V gene (reference sequence). The CDR3 consists of 13 residues. The V end lost 2 bases, the J end lost 6 bases, and 8 bases lay between the germline ends. The CDR3 nucleotides are TGTGCCAGCAGTTTACGACAGACCAATGAGCAGTTCTTC. Its translation is CASSLRQTNEQFF.

V and J are TRBV28 and TRBJ1-1, with TRBD1 identical over 7 bases. V was pared by 10 bases and J by 1 base, with 15 bases of the junction left unmatched. In germline, CDR1 is MDHEN, CDR2 SYDVKM. The CDR3 length is 16 residues. The CDR3 spells CAILRVAGGKNTEAFF. The CDR3 DNA is TGTGCCATCTTAAGGGTAGCAGGGGGGAAGAACACTGAAGCTTTCTTT.

V gene TRBV13 combines with J gene TRBJ2-7, with a weak D call TRBD1 (6 bases). The germline CDR1 and CDR2 sequences are PRHDT and FYEKMQ (reference sequence). CDR3 length: 20 amino acids. The germline V and J ends were trimmed by 0 bases and 3 bases, with 27 bases remaining between them. The CDR3 coding sequence is TGTGCCAGCAGCTTAGGGTCGCTGGGGGCCGAATACTATCGATACTACGAGCAGTACTTC. Residues: CASSLGSLGAEYYRYYEQYF. The full variable domain, its missing parts supplied by reference TRBV13 and TRBJ2-7, is AAGVIQSPRHLIKEKRETATLKCYPIPRHDTVYWYQQGPGQDPQFLISFYEKMQSDKGSIPDRFSAQQFSDYHSELNMSSLELGDSALYFCASSLGSLGAEYYRYYEQYFGPGTRLTVT.

This chain uses TRBV6-1 with TRBJ1-4, with D tentatively TRBD1 (6 bases). V lost 7 bases and J lost 0, with 12 bases in between. Germline V CDR1 and CDR2: MNHNS, SASEGT. The CDR3 is made up of 15 amino acids. In DNA form, the CDR3 reads TGTGCCAGCAATAGGGACAAGGCAACTAATGAAAAACTGTTTTTT. It specifies CASNRDKATNEKLFF.

The rearrangement uses TRBV5-1 and TRBJ2-1, with unresolved D. Between the trimmed V and J ends, which lost 2 bases and 1 base, there was a span of 7 bases. Per germline, CDR1 SGHRS and CDR2 YFSETQ. This CDR3 comprises 14 residues. The CDR3 loop reads CASSLSGSYNEQFF. In nucleotides, the CDR3 is TGCGCCAGCAGCTTATCCGGTTCCTACAATGAGCAGTTCTTC.

This clone was seen only once. The V and J genes are TRBV25-1 and TRBJ2-7; 8 positions match TRBD2. The germline V gene has CDR1 MGHDK and CDR2 SYGVNS. The trim removed 6 bases at V and 0 bases at J, leaving 4 bases unmatched. The CDR3 runs 14 residues. CDR3 in DNA: TGTGCCAGCAGCCCTAGCGGGCTCTCCTACGAGCAGTACTTC. This encodes CASSPSGLSYEQYF.

This clone has a handful of counts. The chain joins TRBV6-1 to TRBJ2-6; 9 bases are a match to TRBD1. V shed 8 bases and J 3 bases; nucleotides not matched to a gene: 2. There are 14 residues in the CDR3. Looked up from germline, CDR1 is MNHNS and CDR2 is SASEGT. CDR3 amino acids: CASGTGFGANVLTF. DNA of the CDR3: TGTGCCAGCGGGACAGGGTTTGGGGCCAACGTCCTGACTTTC.

V gene TRBV28 combines with J gene TRBJ1-1, with unresolved D. Germline CDR1 MDHEN, CDR2 SYDVKM. The CDR3 covers 15 residues. V was shortened by 3 bases and J by 8 bases, with 19 bases between the two germline ends. This CDR3 reads CASSFRGSFAWEAFF. CDR3 coding DNA: TGTGCCAGCAGTTTCCGGGGAAGTTTTGCGTGGGAAGCTTTCTTT.

This clone has just one count. The gene calls are TRBV28 and TRBJ2-1, with D perhaps TRBD1 (6 bases). Between the trimmed V and J ends, which lost 3 bases and 0 bases, there was a span of 12 bases. CDR1 and CDR2 (germline): MDHEN, SYDVKM. The CDR3 consists of 16 residues. The CDR3 DNA follows: TGTGCCAGCAGTTTGTACGGGACAAGCTCCTACAATGAGCAGTTCTTC. This translates into CASSLYGTSSYNEQFF.

This clone turned up a few times. The chain recombines TRBV7-2 with TRBJ2-5; a weak D match, TRBD1 (6 bases). The end of the DNA is better explained by TRBJ2-7, so the J call may be wrong. The CDR3 has 14 amino acids. Germline CDR1 SGHTA, CDR2 FQGNSA. As DNA, the CDR3 is TGTGCCAGCACTCCGACAGGAACCTCCTACGAGCAGTACTTC. Amino acids: CASTPTGTSYEQYF.

This chain connects TRBV29-1 to TRBJ1-2; D is uncertain. The CDR3 consists of 13 residues. V shed 4 bases and J shed 4 bases, with 13 bases lying between them. The V gene's germline CDR1 is SQVTM and CDR2 ANQGSEA. CDR3 DNA: TGCAGCGTTGGAGGGCAGGCGAGCTATGGCTACACCTTC. Amino acid sequence: CSVGGQASYGYTF.

The chain is built from TRBV7-2 and TRBJ1-1; D gene uncertain. The CDR3 is 14 amino acids. Germline V gives CDR1 SGHTA, CDR2 FQGNSA. The V end was cut by 1 base, the J end by 2 bases, with 8 bases between. CDR3 sequence: CASSLVVVNTEAFF. The CDR3 DNA reads as TGTGCCAGCAGCTTAGTAGTAGTTAACACTGAAGCTTTCTTT.

The genes are TRBV9 and TRBJ2-2, with D possibly TRBD1 on 5 matching bases. V lost 2 bases to trimming and J lost 8 bases, with 7 bases between them. CDR1 is SGDLS, CDR2 YYNGEE, per germline. CDR3 size: 12 residues. Here the CDR3 DNA reads TGTGCCAGCAGCGTGGGGCTAGGGGAGCTGTTTTTT. It specifies CASSVGLGELFF.

This clone is a singleton in its sample. The chain is built from TRBV6-1 and TRBJ1-5; D may be TRBD1 (5 bases). Per the germline V gene, CDR1 is MNHNS and CDR2 is SASEGT. The CDR3 has 12 amino acids. V was trimmed by 8 bases and J by 8 bases, leaving 13 bases between them. Written as DNA, the CDR3 is TGTGCCAGCCACGGGACTCTCAAGCCCCAGCATTTT. This sequence encodes CASHGTLKPQHF.

The chain employs TRBV30 and TRBJ2-1; 9 bases line up with TRBD2. The germline V gene has CDR1 GTSNPN and CDR2 SVGIG (reference sequence). V lost 4 bases to trimming and J lost 0 bases; unmatched junction nucleotides: 10. The CDR3 has 17 residues. The CDR3 nucleotides read TGTGCCTGGACCGGGGGAACTAGCGGGCACTCCTACAATGAGCAGTTCTTC. Protein sequence: CAWTGGTSGHSYNEQFF.

J is TRBJ2-7 and V is TRBV9; 8 bases align to TRBD1. The CDR3 is 14 residues long. Per germline, CDR1 SGDLS and CDR2 YYNGEE. Trimming took 4 bases from V and 2 from J; bases not matched to a gene: 5. The CDR3 sequence is CASSPGQGPYEQYF. CDR3 sequence (DNA): TGTGCCAGCAGCCCCGGACAGGGACCCTACGAGCAGTACTTC.

The chain recombines TRBV5-6 with TRBJ1-1; 9 bases fit TRBD1. In germline, CDR1 is SGHDT, CDR2 YYEEEE. V lost 1 base to trimming and J lost 4 bases; unmatched junction nucleotides: 11. The CDR3 runs to 17 residues. CDR3 in DNA: TGTGCCAGCAGCTTGATTGCGACAGGGGGGAGGCTCACTGAAGCTTTCTTT. Its protein is CASSLIATGGRLTEAFF. The full variable domain, in which reference TRBV5-6 and TRBJ1-1 provide the parts outside the CDR3, is DAGVTQSPTHLIKTRGQQVTLRCSPKSGHDTVSWYQQALGQGPQFIFQYYEEEERQRGNFPDRFSGHQFPNYSSELNVNALLLGDSALYLCASSLIATGGRLTEAFFGQGTRLTVV.

The chain links TRBV7-8 to TRBJ2-5, with 11 bases lining up with TRBD1. The CDR3 covers 16 residues. The J segment lost 3 bases and the V segment lost 1 base, leaving 4 bases of the junction unmatched. Germline CDR1 is SGHVS and CDR2 is FQNEAQ. The chain's CDR3 is CASSLGTGGREETQYF. The CDR3 DNA sequence: TGTGCCAGCAGCTTAGGGACAGGGGGCAGGGAAGAGACCCAGTACTTC. The full variable domain, its missing parts supplied by reference TRBV7-8 and TRBJ2-5, is GAGVSQSPRYKVAKRGQDVALRCDPISGHVSLFWYQQALGQGPEFLTYFQNEAQLDKSGLPSDRFFAERPEGSVSTLKIQRTQQEDSAVYLCASSLGTGGREETQYFGPGTRLLVL.

The chain couples TRBV9 to TRBJ1-1, with 10 positions matching TRBD1. Germline V gives CDR1 SGDLS, CDR2 YYNGEE. The V gene end was trimmed by 4 bases and the J gene end by 0 bases; junction bases not matched to a gene: 18. CDR3 length: 20 residues. The CDR3 loop reads CASSSSRVDRGPYMNTEAFF. The CDR3 DNA reads as TGTGCCAGCAGCTCCAGTAGGGTCGACAGGGGGCCCTACATGAACACTGAAGCTTTCTTT.

J is TRBJ2-3 and V is TRBV19; a weak D match, TRBD2 (5 bases). V shed 3 bases and J shed 1 base, with 14 bases lying between them. Per germline, CDR1 LNHDA and CDR2 SQIVND (reference sequence). CDR3 length: 16 residues. CDR3 bases: TGTGCCAGTAGTATGAGGGCCTCCTACGGCACAGATACGCAGTATTTT. It translates to CASSMRASYGTDTQYF. Looking up the rest from reference TRBV19 and TRBJ2-3 gives the full variable domain: DGGITQSPKYLFRKEGQNVTLSCEQNLNHDAMYWYRQDPGQGLRLIYYSQIVNDFQKGDIAEGYSVSREKKESFPLTVTSAQKNPTAFYLCASSMRASYGTDTQYFGPGTRLTVL.